This passage covers 7 T cell receptor beta chains from one sample sequenced in a study of blood T cells in healthy people across ages. Sample-barcoded 5' priming and a J-beta primer mix drove a second PCR of about 6 to 11 cycles. MiXCR was run by TCRdb on the 5' RACE reads, yielding one entry per CDR3 protein. In the table there are some 1.7 million distinct CDR3 sequences, 28% of which are singletons. The sample was blood. The receptors shown here come from a woman aged 30 to 39 in good health.

The table lists this clonotype with many counts. This sequence joins TRBV12-3 or TRBV12-4 and TRBJ2-5; D is ambiguous. CDR3 length: 13 amino acids. Trimming shortened V by 6 bases and J by 2 bases, and 10 bases separated the two germline ends. CDR3 sequence reads: CASRRTQQETQYF. The CDR3 DNA reads TGTGCCAGCAGACGGACGCAGCAAGAGACCCAGTACTTC.

In this sample, this clonotype turned up a few times. The CDR3 region is CSVAGTGAGGQETQYF. In nucleotides, the CDR3 is TGCAGCGTTGCTGGGACGGGAGCGGGGGGCCAAGAGACCCAGTACTTC. This chain links TRBV29-1 with TRBJ2-5; TRBD2 aligns across 9 bases. The CDR3 loop spans 16 amino acids. Germline CDR1 and CDR2: SQVTM and ANQGSEA. V lost 4 bases, J lost 1 base, and 10 bases stayed unmatched.

In its sample, this clonotype was seen a few times. The chain couples TRBV2 to TRBJ2-4; the D gene is possibly TRBD2 (5 bases). The CDR3 loop spans 16 amino acids. V was clipped by 5 bases and J by 4 bases, with 18 bases between them. Germline V gives CDR1 SNHLY, CDR2 FYNNEI. The CDR3 coding sequence is TGTGCCAGCAGTTCTCATCGGCTAGCCTCGAAAAACATTCAGTACTTC. Its protein is CASSSHRLASKNIQYF.

As to this clonotype: Mismatch with germline at one junction end may stem from a read error. V is TRBV3-1 and J is TRBJ1-2; D call uncertain. From germline, CDR1 is LGHDT and CDR2 YNNKEL (reference sequence). This CDR3 region has 16 residues. The CDR3 loop reads CANSQVGQRRDYGYTF. CDR3 DNA sequence: TGTGCCAACAGCCAAGTTGGGCAGAGGCGGGATTATGGCTACACCTTC.

This clonotype was counted many times. The chain couples TRBV4-3 to TRBJ2-7, with D unclear. Germline CDR1 is LGHNA and CDR2 is YSLEER. Between the trimmed V and J ends, which lost 0 bases and 2 bases, there was a span of 8 bases. The CDR3 runs to 14 residues. The CDR3 DNA follows: TGCGCCAGCAGCCAAGAAAAGCGTACCTACGAGCAGTACTTC. Protein: CASSQEKRTYEQYF.

The chain links TRBV11-2 to TRBJ2-3, with 8 bases aligning to TRBD2. Germline-derived CDR1 and CDR2 are SGHAT and FQNNGV. J was trimmed by 3 bases and V by 6 bases; bases with no gene match: 14. The CDR3 totals 17 residues. The CDR3 nucleotides read TGTGCCAGCAGTCCGAAGGCCCGTAGCGGGGTAACAGATACGCAGTATTTT. Protein product: CASSPKARSGVTDTQYF.

As to this clonotype: This may be a read error, as it is one base from a much larger clone. The CDR3 here is CGVEGTGETQYF. CDR3 in DNA: TGCGGCGTTGAGGGGACAGGGGAGACCCAGTACTTC. V and J are TRBV29-1 and TRBJ2-7; the match to TRBD1 covers 9 bases. Near its end, the DNA agrees better with TRBJ2-5, so the J call may be wrong. The CDR3 runs 12 residues. Per germline, CDR1 SQVTM and CDR2 ANQGSEA.